The entry below describes one TCR beta chain. The sample comes from a study of CD8 T cells in Susac syndrome. The germline V gene has CDR1 MDHEN and CDR2 SYDVKM. The trim removed 5 bases at V and 3 bases at J, leaving 6 bases unmatched. This CDR3 contains 16 residues. Random hexamers were used to reverse transcribe the RNA input (about 0.45 to 1 ug). Across 54 Vbeta and 13 Jbeta, immunoSEQ multiplex PCR amplified TCR beta CDR3. Each CDR3 protein gets one entry after TCRdb re-called the immunoSEQ multiplex PCR reads with MiXCR. The table lists about 120,000 distinct CDR3 sequences, roughly 94% of them singletons. Controls matched for age and sex were healthy donors. TEMRA cells underwent FACS enrichment and CD8+ and CD4+ T cells underwent negative isolation.

The chain joins TRBV28 to TRBJ2-2, with 10 bases identical to TRBD2. This receptor was identified in a human donor in good health. The sample comprised CD4+ T cells from PBMCs. CDR3: CASSILAGVYTGELFF. The CDR3 nucleotides read TGTGCCAGCAGTATCCTAGCGGGAGTGTACACCGGGGAGCTGTTTTTT.